This T cell receptor (beta chain) was sequenced during a study of identical twins. Study results and limitations: Out-of-frame TCR alpha sharing in monozygotic twins exceeded recombination model predictions.

This clonotype has just a few counts. What it recognizes is unknown. With template switching, a universal primer site was added, and the cDNA carried unique molecular identifiers. MiXCR, applied by TCRdb to the 5' RACE reads, yields one record per CDR3 protein. Of 200,000 to 250,000 distinct CDR3 sequences in the sample, roughly 7% were seen once. The CDR3 covers 13 residues. Trimming took 1 base from V and 4 from J, leaving 11 bases between them. Germline assignment: CDR1 DFQATT and CDR2 SNEGSKA (reference sequence). The sample also formed part of further work on yellow fever vaccine responses in identical twins. That paper states: A vaccine T cell response that seemed partly convergent and partly personalized was reported in twins.

This receptor was obtained from a woman younger than 30 in good health. The V gene is TRBV20-1, the J gene TRBJ2-7; weak D call: TRBD2 (5 bases). The sequencing input was memory (CD45RO+) T cells sorted from blood. CDR3 sequence reads: CSARGLAKYEQYF. CDR3 nucleotide sequence: TGCAGTGCTAGAGGGCTAGCCAAGTACGAGCAGTACTTC.